This TCR beta chain was documented in a study of T cells in Graves' hyperthyroidism and ophthalmopathy (dated by TCRdb to about 2019). Regarding the research as a whole: Peripheral blood was sampled at the time of initial diagnosis, prior to any treatment. A discovery cohort of approximately 97 patients, approximately 45 with Graves' ophthalmopathy and fewer than 65 with stable Graves' hyperthyroidism, was used to find distinguishing TCR V-J signatures. Whether ophthalmopathy could be predicted prospectively was tested in an independent validation cohort made up of under 20 hyperthyroidism patients plus 17 patients who later progressed to ophthalmopathy. The roughly 91 discovery patients were randomly divided into training and test sets at a 7:3 ratio. The study also compared thyroid tissue and blood T-cell repertoires from roughly six Graves' hyperthyroidism patients. Once sampling was done, hyperthyroidism patients were given methimazole at a starting dose of 30 mg daily, whereas ophthalmopathy patients were given high-dose intravenous methylprednisolone. The paper reports TCR Vbeta CDR3 sequencing of fewer than 150 peripheral blood samples: under 45 ophthalmopathy, 75 to 80 hyperthyroidism and approximately 17 progressor patients.

Points on this clonotype: The antigen this receptor binds is unknown. Base qualities are not recorded, but no much larger clone differs from it by a single base.

The CDR3 starts with the cysteine, ends with the phenylalanine, and has 15 residues. Just CDR3 DNA is preserved here, 45 bases in frame from base 1. Sequences SGHNT (CDR1) and YYREEE (CDR2) are obtained from the germline V gene (reference sequence). After removal of 4 bases from V and 7 bases from J, the junction retains 7 bases not matched to a gene. The TCR beta CDR3 regions were amplified from the RNA transcripts. The first round of RT-PCR for the TCR CDR3 was performed with the HTBI primer set and the Qiagen OneStep RT-PCR kit. The libraries were constructed in a second round of multiplex PCR and then size-selected and purified. Libraries were sequenced paired-end with 100 bp reads on an Illumina HiSeq2000. In the paper's pipeline: SOAPnuke was used to process the raw data, throwing out any read that contained adapters or uncalled bases, had a mean Phred below 15, or lacked an exact constant-primer or identifier match. COPE v1.2.5 was used to merge high-quality paired reads, and clonotypes were defined as unique nucleotide sequences. Clonotypes were aligned to IMGT TRBV, TRBD and TRBJ reference segments using MiTCR v1.1. The analysis was restricted to V-J combinations with a frequency above 0.0001, which together covered 99.2% of the repertoires. A TCS score was defined as the ratio of F50 (clonal expansion) to E x V (chaos), with BLOSUM62-based TCRdist applied between CDR3 peptides within each V-J. Welch's t-statistics and random forest reduced 450 to 600 V-J features to roughly 13, which were used in a naive Bayes classifier (R e1071). TCRdb took the public reads, trimmed them with fastp at Q25, ran MiXCR for clone calling and kept in-frame beta chains. Identical CDR3 protein sequences are pooled into one entry, listed with their most common genes and DNA. These V and J calls rely on TCRdb rather than the paper's analysis. For this sample there are about 620,000 distinct CDR3 sequences; about 16% appear just once. The ten most abundant clones make up less than 4.5% of the sample.

Stable Graves' hyperthyroidism was defined as the absence of progression to ophthalmopathy over 18 months of follow-up. The hyperthyroidism patients were between 18 and 65 years old and newly diagnosed, with a disease duration of less than 2 months. Any patient with an uncontrolled infection, another autoimmune disease, pregnancy or lactation was excluded. Diagnoses relied on clinical symptoms, serum thyroxine and TRAb, thyroid ultrasound and orbital computed tomography. Ficoll-Paque density gradient centrifugation was used to isolate PBMCs from about 9.4 ml of fresh peripheral blood. Total RNA was extracted using Trizol reagent, and RNA quality was assessed on an Agilent 2100 Bioanalyzer. General conclusions and limits of the study: During validation, the model predicted progression to ophthalmopathy a median of around 6 months ahead of onset, with almost 71% sensitivity and around 72% specificity. No statistical method was used to set the sample size in advance, and investigators knew the group allocation. Most expanded thyroid clonotypes (frequency above 0.001) were also detected in blood, a finding suggesting that blood repertoires may reflect thyroid immune responses. A 13 V-J signature model separated ophthalmopathy from stable hyperthyroidism, with approximately 87% sensitivity and just under 84% specificity in cross-validation and 80%/75% in testing.

The TCR was taken from a woman aged 30 to 39 with Graves' hyperthyroidism. Sequencing input: blood. Recombination joined TRBV5-4 with TRBJ2-1; the central 11 bases match TRBD2. The bases are TGTGCCAGCAGCACGGGGACTAGCGGTGGGAATGAGCAGTTCTTC. This sequence encodes CASSTGTSGGNEQFF. The variable domain in full, with residues beyond the CDR3 obtained from the reference TRBV5-4 and TRBJ2-1 genes, is ETGVTQSPTHLIKTRGQQVTLRCSSQSGHNTVSWYQQALGQGPQFIFQYYREEENGRGNFPPRFSGLQFPNYSSELNVNALELDDSALYLCASSTGTSGGNEQFFGPGTRLTVL.